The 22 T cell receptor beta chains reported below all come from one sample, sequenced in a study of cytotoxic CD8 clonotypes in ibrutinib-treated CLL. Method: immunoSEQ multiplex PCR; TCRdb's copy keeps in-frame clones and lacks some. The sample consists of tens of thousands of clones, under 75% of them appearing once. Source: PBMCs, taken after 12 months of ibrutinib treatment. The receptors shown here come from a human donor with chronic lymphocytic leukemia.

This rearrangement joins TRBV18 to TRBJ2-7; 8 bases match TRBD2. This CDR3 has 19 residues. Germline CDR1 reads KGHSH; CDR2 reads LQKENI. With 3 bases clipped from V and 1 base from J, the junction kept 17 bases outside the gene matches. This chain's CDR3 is CASSPLAQIGAGGSYEQYF. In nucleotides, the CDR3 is TGTGCCAGCTCACCCCTCGCACAAATTGGGGCGGGGGGATCCTACGAGCAGTACTTC.

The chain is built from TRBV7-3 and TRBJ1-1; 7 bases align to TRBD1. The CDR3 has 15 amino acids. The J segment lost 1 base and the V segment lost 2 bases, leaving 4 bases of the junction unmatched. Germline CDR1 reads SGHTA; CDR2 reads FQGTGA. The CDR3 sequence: CASSLGDRRNTEAFF. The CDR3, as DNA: TGTGCCAGCAGCTTAGGGGACAGACGGAACACTGAAGCTTTCTTT.

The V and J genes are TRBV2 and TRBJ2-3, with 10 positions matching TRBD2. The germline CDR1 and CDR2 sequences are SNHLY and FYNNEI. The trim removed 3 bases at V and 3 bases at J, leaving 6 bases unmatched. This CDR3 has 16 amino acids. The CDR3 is CASSDRVSGGTDTQYF. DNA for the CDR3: TGTGCCAGCAGTGATCGGGTTAGCGGGGGGACAGATACGCAGTATTTT.

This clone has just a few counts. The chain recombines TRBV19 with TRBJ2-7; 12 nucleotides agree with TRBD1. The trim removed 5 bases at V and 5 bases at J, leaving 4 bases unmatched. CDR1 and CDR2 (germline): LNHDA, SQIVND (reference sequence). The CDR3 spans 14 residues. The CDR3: CASSPGQGADEQYF. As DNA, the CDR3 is TGTGCCAGTAGTCCGGGACAGGGGGCTGACGAGCAGTACTTC. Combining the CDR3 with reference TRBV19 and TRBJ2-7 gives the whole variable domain DGGITQSPKYLFRKEGQNVTLSCEQNLNHDAMYWYRQDPGQGLRLIYYSQIVNDFQKGDIAEGYSVSREKKESFPLTVTSAQKNPTAFYLCASSPGQGADEQYFGPGTRLTVT.

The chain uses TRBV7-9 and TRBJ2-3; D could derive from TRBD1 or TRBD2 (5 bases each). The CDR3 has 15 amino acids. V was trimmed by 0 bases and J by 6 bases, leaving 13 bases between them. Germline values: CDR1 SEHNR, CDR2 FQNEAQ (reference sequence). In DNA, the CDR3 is TGTGCCAGCAGCTTAGCCACGGGACCCGTGGATACGCAGTATTTT. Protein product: CASSLATGPVDTQYF.

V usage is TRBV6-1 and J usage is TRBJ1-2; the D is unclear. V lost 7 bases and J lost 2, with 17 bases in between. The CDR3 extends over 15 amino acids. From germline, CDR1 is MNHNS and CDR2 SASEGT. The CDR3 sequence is CASIDPGANNYGYTF. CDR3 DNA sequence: TGTGCCAGCATCGACCCAGGAGCCAACAACTATGGCTACACCTTC.

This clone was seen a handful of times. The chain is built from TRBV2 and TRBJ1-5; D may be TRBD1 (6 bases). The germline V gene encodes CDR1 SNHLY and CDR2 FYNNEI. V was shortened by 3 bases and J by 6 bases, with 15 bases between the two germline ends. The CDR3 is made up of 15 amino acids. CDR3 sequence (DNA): TGTGCCAGCAGTGACCCCGACAGGAGGAGTCAGCCCCAGCATTTT. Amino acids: CASSDPDRRSQPQHF.

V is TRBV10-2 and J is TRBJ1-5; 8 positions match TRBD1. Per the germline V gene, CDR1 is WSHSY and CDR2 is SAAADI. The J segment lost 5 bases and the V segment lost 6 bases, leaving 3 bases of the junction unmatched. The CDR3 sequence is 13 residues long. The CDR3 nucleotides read TGCGCCAGCAGGGGACAGGAGTATCAGCCCCAGCATTTT. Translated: CASRGQEYQPQHF.

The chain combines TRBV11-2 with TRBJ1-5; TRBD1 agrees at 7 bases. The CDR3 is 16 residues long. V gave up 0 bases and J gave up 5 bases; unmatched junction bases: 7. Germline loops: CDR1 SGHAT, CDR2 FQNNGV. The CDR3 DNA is TGTGCCAGCAGCTTAGATCAGGGGGGGCCAGATCAGCCCCAGCATTTT. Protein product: CASSLDQGGPDQPQHF.

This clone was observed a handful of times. The CDR3 reads CASSPTGQGGEQYF. The DNA for the CDR3 is TGTGCCAGCAGCCCGACGGGGCAGGGAGGCGAGCAGTACTTC. The gene calls are TRBV7-9 and TRBJ2-7; a weak D match, TRBD2 (6 bases). The CDR3 spans 14 residues. Germline CDR1 SEHNR, CDR2 FQNEAQ (reference sequence). Between the trimmed V and J ends, which lost 5 bases and 6 bases, there was a span of 17 bases.

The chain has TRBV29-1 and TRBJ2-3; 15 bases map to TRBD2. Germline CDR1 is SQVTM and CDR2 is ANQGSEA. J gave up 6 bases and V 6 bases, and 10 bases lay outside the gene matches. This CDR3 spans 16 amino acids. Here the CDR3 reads CSVPFGLAGGMDTQYF. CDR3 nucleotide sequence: TGCAGCGTACCATTTGGACTAGCGGGGGGGATGGATACGCAGTATTTT.

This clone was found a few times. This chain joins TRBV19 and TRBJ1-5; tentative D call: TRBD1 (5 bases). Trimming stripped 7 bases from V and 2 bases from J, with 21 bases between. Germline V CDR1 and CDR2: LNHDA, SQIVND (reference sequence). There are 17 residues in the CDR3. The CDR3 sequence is CASTGKMGVLGNQPQHF. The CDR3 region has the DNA TGTGCCAGTACTGGCAAAATGGGGGTTCTAGGCAATCAGCCCCAGCATTTT.

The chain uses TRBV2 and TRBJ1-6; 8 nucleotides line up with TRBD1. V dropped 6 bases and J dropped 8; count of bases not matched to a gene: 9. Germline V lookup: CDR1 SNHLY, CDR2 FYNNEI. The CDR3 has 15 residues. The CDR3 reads CASRPLRTGYSPLHF. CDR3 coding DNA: TGTGCCAGCAGACCCCTCCGGACAGGGTATTCACCCCTCCACTTT.

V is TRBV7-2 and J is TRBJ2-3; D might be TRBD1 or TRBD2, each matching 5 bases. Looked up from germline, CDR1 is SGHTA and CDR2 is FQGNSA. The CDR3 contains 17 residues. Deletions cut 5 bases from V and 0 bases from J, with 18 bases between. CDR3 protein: CASSAGADPRSTDTQYF. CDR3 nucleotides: TGTGCCAGCAGCGCCGGGGCGGATCCTAGGAGCACAGATACGCAGTATTTT.

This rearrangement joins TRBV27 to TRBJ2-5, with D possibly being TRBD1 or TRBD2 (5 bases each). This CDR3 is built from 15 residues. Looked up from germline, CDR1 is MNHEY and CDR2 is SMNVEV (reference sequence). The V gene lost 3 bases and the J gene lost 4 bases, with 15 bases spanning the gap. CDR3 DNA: TGTGCCAGCAGTTTCGGGCAGGGTGGGGGAGAGACCCAGTACTTC. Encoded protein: CASSFGQGGGETQYF.

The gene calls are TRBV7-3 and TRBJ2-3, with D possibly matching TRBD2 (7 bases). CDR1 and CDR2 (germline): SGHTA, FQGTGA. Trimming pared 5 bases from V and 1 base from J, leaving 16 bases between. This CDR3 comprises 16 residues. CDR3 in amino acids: CASSRIGGAGTDTQYF. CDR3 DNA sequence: TGTGCCAGCAGCCGGATAGGGGGGGCCGGCACAGATACGCAGTATTTT.

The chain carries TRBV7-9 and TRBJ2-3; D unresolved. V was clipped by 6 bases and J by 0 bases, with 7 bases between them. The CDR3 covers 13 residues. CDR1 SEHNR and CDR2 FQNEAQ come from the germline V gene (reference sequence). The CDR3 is CASSSVSTDTQYF. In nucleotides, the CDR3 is TGTGCCAGCAGTTCTGTTAGCACAGATACGCAGTATTTT.

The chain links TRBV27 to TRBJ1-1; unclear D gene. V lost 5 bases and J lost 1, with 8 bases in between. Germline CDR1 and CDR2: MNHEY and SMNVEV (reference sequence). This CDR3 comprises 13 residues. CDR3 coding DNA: TGTGCCAGCAGTCGAATGAGGAACACTGAAGCTTTCTTT. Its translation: CASSRMRNTEAFF.

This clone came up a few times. CDR3 DNA: TGCAGCGTTGAAGATCGGCATTATGGCTACACCTTC. This translates into CSVEDRHYGYTF. The chain has TRBV29-1 and TRBJ1-2, with unresolved D. This CDR3 contains 12 residues. CDR1 and CDR2 from the germline V gene are SQVTM and ANQGSEA. V was shortened by 0 bases and J by 5 bases, with 7 bases between the two germline ends.

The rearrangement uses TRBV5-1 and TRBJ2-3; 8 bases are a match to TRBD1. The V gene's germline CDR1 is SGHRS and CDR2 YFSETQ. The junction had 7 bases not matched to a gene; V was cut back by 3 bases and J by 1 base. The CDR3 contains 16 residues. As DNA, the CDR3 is TGCGCCAGCAGCTCGTCCCCGGGACAGGGCACAGATACGCAGTATTTT. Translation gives CASSSSPGQGTDTQYF.

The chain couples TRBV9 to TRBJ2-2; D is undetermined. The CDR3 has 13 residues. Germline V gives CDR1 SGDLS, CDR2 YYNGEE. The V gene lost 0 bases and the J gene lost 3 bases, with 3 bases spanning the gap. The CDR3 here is CASSVGDTGELFF. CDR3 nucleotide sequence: TGTGCCAGCAGCGTAGGGGACACCGGGGAGCTGTTTTTT.

The chain's CDR3 is CASSLAGFPQETQYF. In DNA form, the CDR3 reads TGTGCCAGCAGCTTAGCAGGGTTTCCCCAAGAGACCCAGTACTTC. J is TRBJ2-5 and V is TRBV7-9; D unresolved. The CDR3 has 15 amino acids. Germline-derived CDR1 and CDR2 are SEHNR and FQNEAQ (reference sequence). V dropped 0 bases and J dropped 1 base, with 9 bases sitting between them. Variable domain in full (rest from reference TRBV7-9 and TRBJ2-5): DTGVSQNPRHKITKRGQNVTFRCDPISEHNRLYWYRQTLGQGPEFLTYFQNEAQLEKSRLLSDRFSAERPKGSFSTLEIQRTEQGDSAMYLCASSLAGFPQETQYFGPGTRLLVL.